This TCR beta chain originates from a study of breast tumors, draining lymph nodes, adjacent tissues. To note about this clonotype: Its antigen remains unidentified.

The lymph nodes were axillary draining lymph nodes from breast cancer patients. General study points: Tumors had less TCR diversity than lymph nodes, more than nontumor tissue. That most tumor T cells come from lymph nodes remained unproven.

TCRdb reprocessed the multiplex PCR reads via MiXCR and lists one record per CDR3 protein. The sample shows fewer than 200,000 distinct CDR3 sequences, approximately 33% of them seen only once. What was sequenced was axillary lymph node tissue. This receptor was identified in a female donor with breast cancer. Some clones in this sample may be carry-over from other donors' samples.

As DNA, the CDR3 is TGTGCCAGCAGTTACGTTACAGAGACTAATGAAAAACTGTTTTTT. This gives the protein CASSYVTETNEKLFF. This rearrangement joins TRBV6-2 or TRBV6-3 to TRBJ1-4; D ambiguous. CDR3 length equals 15 residues. Per germline, CDR1 MNHEY and CDR2 SVGEGT. Between the trimmed V and J ends, which lost 2 bases and 2 bases, there was a span of 9 bases.